The 10 T cell receptor beta chains presented below share a single source sample, sequenced in a study of blood T cell repertoires in COVID-19. The assay was immunoSEQ multiplex PCR, and TCRdb's table has in-frame clones only and misses some. This sample has a few hundred thousand clones, with 89% found just once. Source material: peripheral blood. Receptors originate from a man aged 18 to 30 who had recovered from COVID-19.

The V gene is TRBV7-3, the J gene TRBJ2-2; D possibly corresponds to TRBD1 (5 bases). Germline V gene lookup returns CDR1 SGHTA and CDR2 FQGTGA. V lost 5 bases and J lost 5, with 21 bases in between. CDR3 length: 17 amino acids. CDR3 in DNA: TGTGCCAGCAGCCGAGATCCCCAGGGTTTCGTAACCGGGGAGCTGTTTTTT. Protein product: CASSRDPQGFVTGELFF.

The V gene is TRBV21-1, the J gene TRBJ2-7; the DNA was not compared with TRBD1, the D call given in the table. TRBV21-1 is listed as a pseudogene. The CDR3 runs to 17 residues. The CDR3 here is CASSKETGGSVDYEQYF. CDR3 sequence (DNA): TGTGCCAGCAGCAAAGAGACAGGGGGCTCAGTGGACTACGAGCAGTACTTC.

The chain employs TRBV2 and TRBJ2-2; weak D call: TRBD2 (5 bases). The CDR3 covers 11 residues. CDR1 and CDR2 (germline): SNHLY, FYNNEI. V was pared by 7 bases and J by 5 bases, with 5 bases between. In DNA, the CDR3 is TGTGCCAGCACGGGGACCGGGGAGCTGTTTTTT. Protein sequence: CASTGTGELFF.

V gene TRBV7-6 combines with J gene TRBJ2-7; 11 bases are a match to TRBD2. Trimming took 4 bases from V and 0 from J; bases not matched to a gene: 11. This CDR3 region has 18 residues. Germline V gene data show CDR1 as SGHVS and CDR2 as FNYEAQ. CDR3 sequence: CASSSGLAGGSSSYEQYF. CDR3 in DNA: TGTGCCAGCAGCTCGGGGCTAGCGGGGGGTTCCAGCTCCTACGAGCAGTACTTC.

This chain joins TRBV19 and TRBJ2-7, with TRBD1 matching 11 bases. The V gene's germline CDR1 is LNHDA and CDR2 SQIVND (reference sequence). The ends lost 5 bases at V and 0 bases at J; junction bases unmatched: 0. The CDR3 has 14 residues. The CDR3 nucleotides read TGTGCCAGTAGTGGGACAGGGGGCTCCTACGAGCAGTACTTC. Amino acid sequence: CASSGTGGSYEQYF.

In its sample, this clone was seen many times. The chain joins TRBV6-5 to TRBJ2-7, with D perhaps matching TRBD1 (6 bases). The CDR3 runs 15 residues. Trimming stripped 7 bases from V and 1 base from J, with 17 bases between. CDR1 and CDR2 from the germline V gene are MNHEY and SVGAGI. The CDR3 protein is CASTTGHGVSYEQYF. The CDR3 nucleotides read TGTGCCAGCACTACGGGACATGGGGTATCCTACGAGCAGTACTTC.

The chain joins TRBV5-1 to TRBJ2-3; TRBD1 matches at 8 bases. Germline assignment: CDR1 SGHRS and CDR2 YFSETQ. This CDR3 comprises 14 residues. Trimming removed 4 bases from V and 6 bases from J; junction bases left unmatched: 7. CDR3 sequence (DNA): TGCGCCAGCAGCCGGACAGGGCCATGGGATACGCAGTATTTT. It codes for CASSRTGPWDTQYF.

The chain carries TRBV7-9 and TRBJ1-4; possibly TRBD1 for D (6 bases). Trimming took off 4 bases at V and 4 bases at J, with 10 bases between the two ends. The germline gives CDR1 SEHNR, CDR2 FQNEAQ (reference sequence). This CDR3 is 14 amino acids long. CDR3 residues: CASSSRQVNEKLFF. As DNA, the CDR3 is TGTGCCAGCAGCTCTAGACAGGTTAATGAAAAACTGTTTTTT.

The chain combines TRBV5-5 with TRBJ2-7; 7 bases map to TRBD1. V lost 3 bases to trimming and J lost 0 bases; unmatched junction nucleotides: 18. Per germline, CDR1 SGHKS and CDR2 YYEKEE (reference sequence). CDR3 length: 19 amino acids. As DNA, the CDR3 is TGTGCCAGCAGCTCCAAGAAGGGACAGACCTTAGTGAACTCCTACGAGCAGTACTTC. Translation gives CASSSKKGQTLVNSYEQYF.

The V call is TRBV11-2, the J call TRBJ2-7; TRBD1 is a possible D gene (5 bases). Per the germline V gene, CDR1 is SGHAT and CDR2 is FQNNGV. This CDR3 is 14 amino acids long. The germline V and J ends were trimmed by 5 bases and 5 bases, with 16 bases remaining between them. In nucleotides, the CDR3 is TGTGCCAGCAGCCCACGGACCAGGGTGGACGAGCAGTACTTC. Its translation: CASSPRTRVDEQYF.